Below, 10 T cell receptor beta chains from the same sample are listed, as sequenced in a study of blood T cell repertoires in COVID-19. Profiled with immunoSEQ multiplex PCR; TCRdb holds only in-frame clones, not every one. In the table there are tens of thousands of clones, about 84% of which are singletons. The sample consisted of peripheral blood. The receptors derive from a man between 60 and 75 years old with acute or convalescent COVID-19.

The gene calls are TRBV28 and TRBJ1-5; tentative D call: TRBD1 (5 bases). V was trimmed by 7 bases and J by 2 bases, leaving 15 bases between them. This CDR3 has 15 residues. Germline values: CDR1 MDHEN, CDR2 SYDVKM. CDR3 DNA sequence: TGTGCCAGCACCGAACCCACAGGCCGCAATCAGCCCCAGCATTTT. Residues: CASTEPTGRNQPQHF.

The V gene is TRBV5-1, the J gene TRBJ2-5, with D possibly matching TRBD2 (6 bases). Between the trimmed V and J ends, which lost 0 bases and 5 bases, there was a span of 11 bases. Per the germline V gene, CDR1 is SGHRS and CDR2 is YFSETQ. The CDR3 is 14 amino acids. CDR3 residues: CASSLELAEETQYF. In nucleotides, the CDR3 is TGCGCCAGCAGCTTGGAGTTAGCGGAGGAGACCCAGTACTTC.

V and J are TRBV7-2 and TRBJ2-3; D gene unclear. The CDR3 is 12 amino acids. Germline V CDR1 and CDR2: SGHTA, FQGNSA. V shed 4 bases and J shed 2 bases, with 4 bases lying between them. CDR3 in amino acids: CASSYYTDTQYF. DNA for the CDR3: TGTGCCAGCAGCTACTACACAGATACGCAGTATTTT.

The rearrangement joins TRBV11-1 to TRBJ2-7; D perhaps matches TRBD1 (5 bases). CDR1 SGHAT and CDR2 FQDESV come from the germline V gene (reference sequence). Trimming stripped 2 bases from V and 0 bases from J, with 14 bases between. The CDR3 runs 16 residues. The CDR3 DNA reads TGTGCCAGCAGCTTACGTAGTACGACAGCCTCCTACGAGCAGTACTTC. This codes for CASSLRSTTASYEQYF.

This chain's CDR3 is CASSPPTPVMGLEQYF. The DNA for the CDR3 is TGTGCCAGCAGTCCCCCTACCCCGGTCATGGGGCTCGAGCAGTACTTC. The J gene is TRBJ2-7, the V gene TRBV27, with D possibly being TRBD1 (5 bases). CDR3 size: 16 residues. Germline CDR1 and CDR2: MNHEY and SMNVEV (reference sequence). Trimming cost V 5 bases and J 6 bases, with 23 bases left between them.

The CDR3 DNA is TGCGCCAGCAGCCAATGGGAGTTGGGCAATGAGCAGTTCTTC. It yields the protein CASSQWELGNEQFF. This chain uses TRBV4-1 with TRBJ2-1, with D perhaps matching TRBD2 (5 bases). Trimming took off 2 bases at V and 6 bases at J, with 11 bases between the two ends. In germline, CDR1 is MGHRA, CDR2 YSYEKL. The CDR3 loop spans 14 amino acids.

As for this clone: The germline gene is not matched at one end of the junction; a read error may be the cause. CDR3 loop: CASSQDGGRIYDEQFF. CDR3 DNA: TGCGCCAGCAGCCAAGATGGGGGCAGGATCTACGATGAGCAGTTCTTC. V gene TRBV4-1 combines with J gene TRBJ2-1, with D possibly matching TRBD1 (6 bases). Germline V gene data show CDR1 as MGHRA and CDR2 as YSYEKL. The CDR3 is made up of 16 amino acids.

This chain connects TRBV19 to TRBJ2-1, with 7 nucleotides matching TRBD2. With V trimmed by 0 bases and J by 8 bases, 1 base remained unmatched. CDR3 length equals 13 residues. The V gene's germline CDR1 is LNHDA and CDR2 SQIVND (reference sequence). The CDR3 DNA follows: TGTGCCAGTAGTATAGAGGGGGGGTATGAGCAGTTCTTC. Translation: CASSIEGGYEQFF. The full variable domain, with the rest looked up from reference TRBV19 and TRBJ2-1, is DGGITQSPKYLFRKEGQNVTLSCEQNLNHDAMYWYRQDPGQGLRLIYYSQIVNDFQKGDIAEGYSVSREKKESFPLTVTSAQKNPTAFYLCASSIEGGYEQFFGPGTRLTVL.

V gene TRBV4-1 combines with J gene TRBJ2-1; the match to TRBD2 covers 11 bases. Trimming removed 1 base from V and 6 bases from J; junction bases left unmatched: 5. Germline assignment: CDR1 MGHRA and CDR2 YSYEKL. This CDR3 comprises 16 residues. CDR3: CASSQVKLAGANEQFF. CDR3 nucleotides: TGCGCCAGCAGCCAAGTAAAACTAGCGGGGGCCAATGAGCAGTTCTTC.

CDR3 amino acids: CASSLSPGGRSEQPQHF. The CDR3 DNA follows: TGTGCCAGCAGCTTATCACCGGGGGGGCGGTCAGAACAGCCCCAGCATTTT. J is TRBJ1-5 and V is TRBV7-6, with a weak D call TRBD1 (6 bases). Germline assignment: CDR1 SGHVS and CDR2 FNYEAQ. There are 17 residues in the CDR3. Trimming stripped 2 bases from V and 7 bases from J, with 21 bases between. The variable domain in full, with the rest retrieved from reference TRBV7-6 and TRBJ1-5, is GAGVSQSPRYKVTKRGQDVALRCDPISGHVSLYWYRQALGQGPEFLTYFNYEAQQDKSGLPNDRFSAERPEGSISTLTIQRTEQRDSAMYRCASSLSPGGRSEQPQHFGDGTRLSIL.